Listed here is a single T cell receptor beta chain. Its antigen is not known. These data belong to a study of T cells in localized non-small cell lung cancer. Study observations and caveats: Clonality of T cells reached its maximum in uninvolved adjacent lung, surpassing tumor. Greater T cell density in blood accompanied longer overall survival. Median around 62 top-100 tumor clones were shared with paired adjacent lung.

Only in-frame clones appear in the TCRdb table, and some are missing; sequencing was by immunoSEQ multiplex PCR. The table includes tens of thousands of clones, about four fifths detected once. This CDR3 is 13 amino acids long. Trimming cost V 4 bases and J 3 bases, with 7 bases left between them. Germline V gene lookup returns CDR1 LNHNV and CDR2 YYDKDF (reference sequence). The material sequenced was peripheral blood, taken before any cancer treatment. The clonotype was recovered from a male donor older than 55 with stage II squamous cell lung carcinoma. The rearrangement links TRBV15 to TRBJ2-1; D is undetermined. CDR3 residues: CATSNGNYNEQFF. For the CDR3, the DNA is TGTGCCACCAGCAATGGTAACTACAATGAGCAGTTCTTC.